This T cell receptor beta chain comes out of a study of blood T cells in healthy people across ages. Study results and caveats: Higher diversity, along with more naive CD4+ cells, distinguished long-lived donors from aged donors. Older age coincided with a roughly linear decline in TCR beta diversity per million T cells.

Researchers collected 9.5 to 10 milliliters of peripheral blood from every single donor. Alongside a J-beta primer mix, a sample-barcoded 5' primer served in a second PCR lasting roughly 6 to 12 cycles. Carrying 12 random nucleotides, a template-switch adaptor labeled each individual cDNA molecule. A single record per CDR3 protein comes from TCRdb applying MiXCR to the 5' RACE reads. This sample carries 1.5 million or so distinct CDR3 sequences, roughly 43% of them seen once, and the ten largest clones take about 4%. Trimming removed 4 bases from V and 1 base from J, with 11 bases in between. The CDR3 totals 14 residues. Germline assignment: CDR1 LGHDT and CDR2 YNNKEL (reference sequence). This clonotype was detected only once. The target antigen is unknown.

Sequencing input: blood. The TCR sequence derives from a young woman in good health. The genes are TRBV3-1 and TRBJ2-7; D is unresolved. DNA for the CDR3: TGTGCCAGCAGCCGGCTTGGTATTTCCTACGAGCAGTACTTC. Translated: CASSRLGISYEQYF.